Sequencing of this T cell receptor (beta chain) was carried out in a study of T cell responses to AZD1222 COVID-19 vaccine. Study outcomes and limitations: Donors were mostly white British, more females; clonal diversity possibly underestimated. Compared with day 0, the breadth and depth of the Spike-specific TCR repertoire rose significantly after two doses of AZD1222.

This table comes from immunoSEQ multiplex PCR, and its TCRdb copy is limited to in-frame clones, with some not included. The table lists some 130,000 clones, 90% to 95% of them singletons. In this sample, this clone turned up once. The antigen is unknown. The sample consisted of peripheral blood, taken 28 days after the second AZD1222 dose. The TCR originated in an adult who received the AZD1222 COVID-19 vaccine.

In DNA, the CDR3 is TGCAGCGCCCTGGGGGGCTACACTGAAGCTTTCTTT. Amino acids: CSALGGYTEAFF. This chain connects TRBV29-1 to TRBJ1-1; D may be TRBD1 (6 bases). This CDR3 spans 12 amino acids. Trimming took off 7 bases at V and 3 bases at J, with 12 bases between the two ends. Germline V gene sequence: CDR1 SQVTM, CDR2 ANQGSEA.